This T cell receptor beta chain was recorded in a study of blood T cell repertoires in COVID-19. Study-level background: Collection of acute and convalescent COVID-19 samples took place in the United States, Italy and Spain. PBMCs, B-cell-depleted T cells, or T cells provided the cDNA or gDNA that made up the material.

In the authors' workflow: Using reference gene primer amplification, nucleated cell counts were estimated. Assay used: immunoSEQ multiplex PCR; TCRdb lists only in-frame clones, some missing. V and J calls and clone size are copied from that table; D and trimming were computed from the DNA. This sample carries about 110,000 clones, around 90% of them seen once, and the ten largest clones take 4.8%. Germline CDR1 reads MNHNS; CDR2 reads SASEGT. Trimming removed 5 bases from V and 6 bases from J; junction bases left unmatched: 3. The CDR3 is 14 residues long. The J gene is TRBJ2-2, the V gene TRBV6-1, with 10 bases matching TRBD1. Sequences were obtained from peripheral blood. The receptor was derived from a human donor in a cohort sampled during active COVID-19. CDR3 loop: CASSRDRGPGELFF. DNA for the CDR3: TGTGCCAGCAGTCGCGACAGGGGGCCCGGGGAGCTGTTTTTT.